This TCR beta chain originates from a study of control samples from healthy donors and cancer patients. CDR1 is SGHAT and CDR2 is FQNNGV in the germline V gene. This CDR3 region has 14 residues. V was trimmed by 3 bases and J by 2 bases, leaving 9 bases between them. Method: immunoSEQ multiplex PCR; TCRdb's copy keeps in-frame clones and lacks some. The sample records more than 95,000 clones, over 80% being singletons. This chain links TRBV11-2 with TRBJ2-3, with TRBD1 as a possible D gene (6 bases). What was sequenced was PBMCs. This clonotype originated in a man of 80 years or more with head and neck cancer. The CDR3 DNA reads as TGTGCCAGCAGCTTTGGGGGCCCCACAGATACGCAGTATTTT. Protein sequence: CASSFGGPTDTQYF.